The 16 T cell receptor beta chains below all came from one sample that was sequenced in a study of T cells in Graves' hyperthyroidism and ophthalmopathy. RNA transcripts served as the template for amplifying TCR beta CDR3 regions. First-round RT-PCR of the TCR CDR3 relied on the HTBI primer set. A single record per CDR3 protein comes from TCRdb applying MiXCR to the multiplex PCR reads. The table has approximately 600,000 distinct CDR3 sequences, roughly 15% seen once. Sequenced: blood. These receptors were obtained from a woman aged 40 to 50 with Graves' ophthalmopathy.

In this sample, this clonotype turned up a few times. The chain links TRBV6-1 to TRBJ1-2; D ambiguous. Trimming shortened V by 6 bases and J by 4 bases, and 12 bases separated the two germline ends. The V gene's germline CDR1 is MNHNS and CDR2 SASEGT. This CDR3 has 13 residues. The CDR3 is CASSQRGGYGYTF. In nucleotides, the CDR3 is TGTGCCAGCAGCCAACGGGGTGGCTATGGCTACACCTTC.

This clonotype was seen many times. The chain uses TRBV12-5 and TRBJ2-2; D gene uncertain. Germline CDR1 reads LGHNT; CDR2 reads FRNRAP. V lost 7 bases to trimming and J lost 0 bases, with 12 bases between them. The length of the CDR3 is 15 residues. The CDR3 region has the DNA TGTGCTAGTGCCCCGGCAGCGCCGAACACCGGGGAGCTGTTTTTT. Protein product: CASAPAAPNTGELFF.

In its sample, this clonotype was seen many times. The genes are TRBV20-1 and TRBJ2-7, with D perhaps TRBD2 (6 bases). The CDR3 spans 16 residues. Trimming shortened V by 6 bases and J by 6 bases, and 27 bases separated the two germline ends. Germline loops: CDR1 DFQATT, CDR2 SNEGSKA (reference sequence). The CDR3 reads CSASDLGRDFPLEQYF. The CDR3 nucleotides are TGCAGTGCCTCGGATCTTGGGCGGGACTTCCCCCTCGAGCAGTACTTC.

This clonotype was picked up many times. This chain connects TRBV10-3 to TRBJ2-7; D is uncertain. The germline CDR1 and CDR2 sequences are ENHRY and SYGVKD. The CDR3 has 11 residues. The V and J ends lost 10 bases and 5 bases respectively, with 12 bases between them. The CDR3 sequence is CATGRAHEQYF. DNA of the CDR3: TGTGCCACCGGTAGGGCCCACGAGCAGTACTTC.

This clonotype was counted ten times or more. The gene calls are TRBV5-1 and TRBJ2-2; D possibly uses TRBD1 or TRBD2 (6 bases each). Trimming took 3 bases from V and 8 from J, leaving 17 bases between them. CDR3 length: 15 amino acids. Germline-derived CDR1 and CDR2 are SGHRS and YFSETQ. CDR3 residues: CASSSAPGGVGELFF. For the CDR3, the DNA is TGCGCCAGCAGCTCCGCCCCCGGGGGCGTTGGGGAGCTGTTTTTT.

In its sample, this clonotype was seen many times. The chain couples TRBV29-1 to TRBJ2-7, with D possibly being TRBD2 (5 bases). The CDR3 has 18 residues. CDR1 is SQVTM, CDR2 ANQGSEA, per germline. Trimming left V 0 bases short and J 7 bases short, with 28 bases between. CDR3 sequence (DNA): TGCAGCGTTGAAGATCGGAGCGGCCGGACTGGAATATCGAAAGAGCAGTACTTC. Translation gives CSVEDRSGRTGISKEQYF.

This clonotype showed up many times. CDR3 sequence reads: CSAPLGYEQYF. As DNA, the CDR3 is TGCAGCGCCCCCTTGGGATACGAGCAGTACTTC. V is TRBV29-1 and J is TRBJ2-7, with unresolved D. The CDR3 spans 11 residues. Trimming removed 7 bases from V and 4 bases from J, with 11 bases in between. Germline lookup yields CDR1 SQVTM and CDR2 ANQGSEA.

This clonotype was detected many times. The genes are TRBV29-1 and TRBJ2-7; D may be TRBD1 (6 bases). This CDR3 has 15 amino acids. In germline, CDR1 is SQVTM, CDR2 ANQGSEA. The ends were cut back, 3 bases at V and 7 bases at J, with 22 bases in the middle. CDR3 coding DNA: TGCAGCGTTGATATCGGCCAGGGGATTGCTCGGGAGCAGTACTTC. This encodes CSVDIGQGIAREQYF.

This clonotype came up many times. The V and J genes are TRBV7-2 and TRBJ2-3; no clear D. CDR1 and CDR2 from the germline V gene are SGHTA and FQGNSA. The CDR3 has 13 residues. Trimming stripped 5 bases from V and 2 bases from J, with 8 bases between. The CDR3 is CASSVWVTDTQYF. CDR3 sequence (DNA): TGTGCCAGCAGCGTCTGGGTCACAGATACGCAGTATTTT.

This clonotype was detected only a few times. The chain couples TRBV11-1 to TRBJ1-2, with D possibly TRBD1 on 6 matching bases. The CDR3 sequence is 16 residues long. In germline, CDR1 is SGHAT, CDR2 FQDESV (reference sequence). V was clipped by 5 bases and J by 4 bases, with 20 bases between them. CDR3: CASSLFLGASSYGYTF. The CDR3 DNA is TGTGCCAGCAGCCTATTCCTGGGGGCCTCGAGCTATGGCTACACCTTC.

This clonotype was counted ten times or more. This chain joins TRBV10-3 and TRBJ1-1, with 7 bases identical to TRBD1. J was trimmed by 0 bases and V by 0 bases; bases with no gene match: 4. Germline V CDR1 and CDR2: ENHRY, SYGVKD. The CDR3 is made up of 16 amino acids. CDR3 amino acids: CAISESPGGMNTEAFF. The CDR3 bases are TGTGCCATCAGTGAGTCCCCAGGGGGTATGAACACTGAAGCTTTCTTT.

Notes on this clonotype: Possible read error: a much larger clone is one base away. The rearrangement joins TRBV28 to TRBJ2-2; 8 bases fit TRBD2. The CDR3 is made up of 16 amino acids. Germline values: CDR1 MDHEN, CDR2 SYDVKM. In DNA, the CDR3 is TGTGCCAGCAATTTAACGACTAGCGCGAACACCGGGGAGCTGTTTTTT. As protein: CASNLTTSANTGELFF.

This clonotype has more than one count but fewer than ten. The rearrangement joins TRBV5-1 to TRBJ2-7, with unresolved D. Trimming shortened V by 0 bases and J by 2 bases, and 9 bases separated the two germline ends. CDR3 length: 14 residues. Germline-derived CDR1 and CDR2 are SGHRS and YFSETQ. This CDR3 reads CASSLGPPTYEQYF. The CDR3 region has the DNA TGCGCCAGCAGCTTGGGACCGCCGACCTACGAGCAGTACTTC.

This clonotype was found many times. The CDR3 reads CSAVTGTGAYEQYF. In DNA, the CDR3 is TGCAGTGCTGTAACCGGGACAGGAGCCTACGAGCAGTACTTC. The V call is TRBV20-1, the J call TRBJ2-7, with 8 nucleotides matching TRBD1. This CDR3 is built from 14 residues. CDR1 is DFQATT and CDR2 is SNEGSKA in the germline V gene (reference sequence). The V gene end was trimmed by 5 bases and the J gene end by 2 bases; junction bases not matched to a gene: 8.

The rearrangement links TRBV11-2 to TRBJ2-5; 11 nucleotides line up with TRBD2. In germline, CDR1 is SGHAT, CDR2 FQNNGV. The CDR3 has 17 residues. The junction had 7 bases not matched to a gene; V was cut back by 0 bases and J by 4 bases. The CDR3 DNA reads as TGTGCCAGCAGCTTAGATCCTAGCGGGAGGCCAAGAGAGACCCAGTACTTC. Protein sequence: CASSLDPSGRPRETQYF.

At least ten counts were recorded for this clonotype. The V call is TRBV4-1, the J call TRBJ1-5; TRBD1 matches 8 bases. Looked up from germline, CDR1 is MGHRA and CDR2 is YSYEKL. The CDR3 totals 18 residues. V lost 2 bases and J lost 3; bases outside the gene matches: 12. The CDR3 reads CASSQFLVSGQDNQPQHF. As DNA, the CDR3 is TGCGCCAGCAGCCAATTTTTAGTTTCGGGACAGGACAATCAGCCCCAGCATTTT.